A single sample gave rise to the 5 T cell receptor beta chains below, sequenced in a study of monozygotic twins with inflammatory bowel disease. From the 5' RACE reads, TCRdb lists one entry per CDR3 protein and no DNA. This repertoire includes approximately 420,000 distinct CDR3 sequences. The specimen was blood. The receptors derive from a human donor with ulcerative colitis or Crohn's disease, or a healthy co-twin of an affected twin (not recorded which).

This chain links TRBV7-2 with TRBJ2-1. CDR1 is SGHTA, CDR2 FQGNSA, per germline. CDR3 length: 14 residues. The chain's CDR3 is CASSLYNSYNEQFF.

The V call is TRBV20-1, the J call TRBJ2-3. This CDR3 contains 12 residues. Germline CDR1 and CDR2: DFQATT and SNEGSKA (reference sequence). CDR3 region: CSARRSTDTQYF.

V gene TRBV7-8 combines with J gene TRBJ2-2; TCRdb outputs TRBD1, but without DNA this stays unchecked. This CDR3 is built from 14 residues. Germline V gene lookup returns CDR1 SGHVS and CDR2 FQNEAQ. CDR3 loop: CASSLAPGTGELFF.

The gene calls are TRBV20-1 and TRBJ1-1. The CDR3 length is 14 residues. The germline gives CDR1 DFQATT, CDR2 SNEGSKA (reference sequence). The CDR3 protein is CSARDYREITEAFF.

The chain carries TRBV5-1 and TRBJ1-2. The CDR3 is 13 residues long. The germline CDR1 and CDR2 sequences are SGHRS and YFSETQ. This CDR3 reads CASSLSKVNGYTF.